The clone carrying this T cell receptor beta chain was recorded a few times. This record belongs to a study of patients and donors after allogeneic stem cell transplantation. TCRdb redid the calling of the RT-PCR reads with MiXCR, one entry per CDR3 protein. The table shows about 960,000 distinct CDR3 sequences, with roughly 18% occurring only once. The CDR3 has 14 residues. Germline V gene data show CDR1 as MNHEY and CDR2 as SMNVEV (reference sequence). V shed 7 bases and J 5 bases; nucleotides not matched to a gene: 9. This TCR came from a human donor who was either an allogeneic HSCT recipient or a stem cell or donor lymphocyte infusion donor (not recorded which). It is not recorded whose cells these are; they may come from a transplant donor. The chain links TRBV27 to TRBJ2-5; 8 bases fit TRBD1. Input material: blood, either unsorted or a sorted T cell fraction (not recorded which). CDR3 protein: CASTGQGLGETQYF. CDR3 nucleotides: TGTGCCAGCACCGGACAGGGTCTCGGGGAGACCCAGTACTTC.